The entry below gives a single T cell receptor (beta chain) sequence along with its context. Use of 60 Vbeta and 13 Jbeta primers characterized the PCR. Produced via immunoSEQ multiplex PCR; TCRdb's table is partial and in-frame only. Among around 110,000 clones listed, more than 60% were seen once. Germline values: CDR1 MGHRA, CDR2 YSYEKL. Trimming pared 1 base from V and 13 bases from J, leaving 11 bases between. The CDR3 runs 12 residues. This record comes from a study of cytomegalovirus exposure and HLA in healthy donors. Sequenced input: PBMCs. V is TRBV4-1 and J is TRBJ2-1, with D perhaps TRBD2 (5 bases). The sequence derives from a woman in her forties or fifties in good health and CMV-seropositive. CDR3: CASSQVGLSQFF. Here the CDR3 DNA reads TGCGCCAGCAGCCAAGTAGGACTGAGCCAGTTCTTC.